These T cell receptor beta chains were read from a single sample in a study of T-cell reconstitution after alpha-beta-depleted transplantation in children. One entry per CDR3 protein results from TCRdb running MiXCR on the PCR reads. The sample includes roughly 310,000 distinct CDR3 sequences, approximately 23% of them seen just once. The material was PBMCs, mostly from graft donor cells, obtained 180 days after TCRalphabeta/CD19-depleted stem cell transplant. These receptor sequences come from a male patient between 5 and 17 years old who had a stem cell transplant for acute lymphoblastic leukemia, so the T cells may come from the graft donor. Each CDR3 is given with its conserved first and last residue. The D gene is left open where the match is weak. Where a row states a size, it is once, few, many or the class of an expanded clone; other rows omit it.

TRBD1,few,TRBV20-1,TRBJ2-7,TGCAGTGCTAGAGGGGACAGCCCGTCCTGGGAGCAGTACTTC,CSARGDSPSWEQYF
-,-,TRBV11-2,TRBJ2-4,TGTGCCAGCAGCCTCTACCGGGCCTCCTCTAAAAACATTCAGTACTTC,CASSLYRASSKNIQYF
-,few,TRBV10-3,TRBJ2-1,TGTGCCATCAGTGACAGACTAGGGGGACGAAATGAGCAGTTCTTC,CAISDRLGGRNEQFF
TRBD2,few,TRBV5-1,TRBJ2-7,TGCGCCAGCAGCTTCCTAGCGGGAGGGCCCAGCGAGCAGTACTTC,CASSFLAGGPSEQYF
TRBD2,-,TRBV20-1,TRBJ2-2,TGCAGTGCTAGAGATGTAAGCGGGAGTGGGGTGAACACCGGGGAGCTGTTTTTT,CSARDVSGSGVNTGELFF
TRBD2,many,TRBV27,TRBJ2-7,TGTGCCAGCAGTTTATTGGGGAGGGCCCAAGAGCAGTACTTC,CASSLLGRAQEQYF
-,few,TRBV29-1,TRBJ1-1,TGCAGCGTCGAGGGCGGTAGAAACACTGAAGCTTTCTTT,CSVEGGRNTEAFF
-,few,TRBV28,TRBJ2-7,TGTGCCAGCAGGGGCCTTCTCTACGAGCAGTACTTC,CASRGLLYEQYF
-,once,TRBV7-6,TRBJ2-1,TGTGCCAGCAGCTCACTAGAGTACAATGAGCAGTTCTTC,CASSSLEYNEQFF
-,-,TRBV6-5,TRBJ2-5,TGTGCCAGCAGTTACATAGGATACGGTACAGGCGAGACCCAGTACTTC,CASSYIGYGTGETQYF
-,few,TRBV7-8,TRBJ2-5,TGTGCCAGCAGCGGCCTTTTGACCCAGTACTTC,CASSGLLTQYF
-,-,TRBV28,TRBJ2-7,TGTGCCAGCAGCCAAACCGGGGCGCCGGCCTACGAGCAGTACTTC,CASSQTGAPAYEQYF
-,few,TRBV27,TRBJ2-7,TGTGCCAGCAGTCCGCGGGGCCCTAGAACAGACTACGAGCAGTACTTC,CASSPRGPRTDYEQYF
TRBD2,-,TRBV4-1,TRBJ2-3,TGCGCCAGCAGCCTTTGGGGACTAGCGGGAGGGCCGGAAGATACGCAGTATTTT,CASSLWGLAGGPEDTQYF
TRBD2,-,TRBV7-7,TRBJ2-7,TGTGCCAGCAGCTTGTCTAGCGGAGAGTCCTACGAGCAGTACTTC,CASSLSSGESYEQYF
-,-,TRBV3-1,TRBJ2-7,TGTGCCAGCAGCCAAGTTAAGCGGACCCAGGGTATGAACTACGAGCAGTACTTC,CASSQVKRTQGMNYEQYF
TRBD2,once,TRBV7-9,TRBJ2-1,TGTGCCAGCAGCTTGGTAGCGGGAGTCTACAATGAGCAGTTCTTC,CASSLVAGVYNEQFF
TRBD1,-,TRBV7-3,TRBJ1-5,TGTGCCAGCAGCTTAAAAGGGGGGACAGATAGCAATCAGCCCCAGCATTTT,CASSLKGGTDSNQPQHF
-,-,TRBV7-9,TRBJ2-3,TGTGCCAGCAGCTTAGCTGGGACCCCAACAGATACGCAGTATTTT,CASSLAGTPTDTQYF
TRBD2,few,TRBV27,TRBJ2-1,TGTGCCAGCAGTCCGGGTGAGGGGAGGGCCTCCAATGAGCAGTTCTTC,CASSPGEGRASNEQFF
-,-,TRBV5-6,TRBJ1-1,TGTGCCAGCAGCTTGGAGCAGAACACTGAAGCTTTCTTT,CASSLEQNTEAFF
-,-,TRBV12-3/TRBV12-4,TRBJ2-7,TGTGCCAGCAGTTTAGCGCCGAGAAGTCAAAACGAGCAGTACTTC,CASSLAPRSQNEQYF
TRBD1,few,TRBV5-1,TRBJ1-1,TGCGCCAGCAGCTTGGAGACAGGGTTAACTGAAGCTTTCTTT,CASSLETGLTEAFF
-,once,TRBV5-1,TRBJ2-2,TGCGCCAGCACCCATAGGGCGAACACCGGGGAGCTGTTTTTT,CASTHRANTGELFF
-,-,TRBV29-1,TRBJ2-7,TGCAGCGTTGAAGGGGGCCGGGCGGGCTACGAGCAGTACTTC,CSVEGGRAGYEQYF
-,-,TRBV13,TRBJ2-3,TGTGCCAGCAGCTTAGTGGCTGGTAAGCAGTATTTT,CASSLVAGKQYF
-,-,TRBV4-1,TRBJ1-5,TGCGCCAGCAGCCCGGACAGCGCTTTTAGCAATCAGCCCCAGCATTTT,CASSPDSAFSNQPQHF
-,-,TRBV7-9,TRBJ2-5,TGTGCCAGCAGCTTAAGGGGGACGAAACAAGAGACCCAGTACTTC,CASSLRGTKQETQYF
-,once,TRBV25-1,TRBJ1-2,TGTGCCAGCAGTGATCTCCCACAACCCAGCGGCTACACCTTC,CASSDLPQPSGYTF
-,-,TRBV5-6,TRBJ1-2,TGTGCCAGCAGCTTGGGGGGACATCAAGGCTACACCTTC,CASSLGGHQGYTF
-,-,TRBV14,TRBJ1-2,TGTGCCAGCAGCCAAGTCTTCACGGGGGGCGGCTATGGCTACACCTTC,CASSQVFTGGGYGYTF
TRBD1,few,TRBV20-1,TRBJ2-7,TGCAGTGCAGAACCGGGACAGGGCTCCTACGAGCAGTACTTC,CSAEPGQGSYEQYF
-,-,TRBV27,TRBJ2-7,TGTGCCAGCAGTTTACAGGCCTTCTCCTACGAGCAGTACTTC,CASSLQAFSYEQYF
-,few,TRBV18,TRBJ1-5,TGTGCCAGCTCATCAGAGGGCTTAGGGGGGGATCAGCCCCAGCATTTT,CASSSEGLGGDQPQHF
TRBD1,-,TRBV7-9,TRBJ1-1,TGTGCCAGCAGTCCTTGGACAGGGGGCGGCATGAACACTGAAGCTTTCTTT,CASSPWTGGGMNTEAFF
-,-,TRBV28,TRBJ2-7,TGTGCCAGCAGCGAGGCCTTGGAGCAGTACTTC,CASSEALEQYF
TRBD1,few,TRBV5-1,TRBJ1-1,TGCGCCAGCAGCTTAAGGGGGGACAGGTACACTGAAGCTTTCTTT,CASSLRGDRYTEAFF
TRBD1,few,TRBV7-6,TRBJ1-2,TGTGCCAGCAGCCCGACAGGGCCCAACTATGGCTACACCTTC,CASSPTGPNYGYTF
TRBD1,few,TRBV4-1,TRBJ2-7,TGCGCCAGCAGCCAACCGAGGACAGGGCGCTACGAGCAGTACTTC,CASSQPRTGRYEQYF
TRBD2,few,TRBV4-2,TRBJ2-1,TGTGCCAGCAGCTCGGAGGGTAGCGGGATCTACAATGAGCAGTTCTTC,CASSSEGSGIYNEQFF
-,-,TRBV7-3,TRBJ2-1,TGTGCCAGCAGCTCCCTGGGCGGGACCGAGAAGCAGTTCTTC,CASSSLGGTEKQFF
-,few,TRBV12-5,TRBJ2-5,TGTGCTAGTGGTTTGAGTCCGGACACCCAAGAGACCCAGTACTTC,CASGLSPDTQETQYF
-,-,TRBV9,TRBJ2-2,TGTGCCAGCAGCGTAGTTTCTAGAACGAAGGCCGGGGAGCTGTTTTTT,CASSVVSRTKAGELFF
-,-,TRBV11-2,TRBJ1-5,TGTGCCAGCAGCTCCGCTTGGGGCGGCAATCAGCCCCAGCATTTT,CASSSAWGGNQPQHF
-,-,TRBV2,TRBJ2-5,TGTGCCAGCTCTAGTCAACCTGAGACCCAGTACTTC,CASSSQPETQYF
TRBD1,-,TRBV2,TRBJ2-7,TGTGCCAGCAGTGAAGGGACAGGGTTCTACGAGCAGTACTTC,CASSEGTGFYEQYF
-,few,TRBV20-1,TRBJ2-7,TGCAGTGCTAGATACGGCAGGGGAAAGTACGAGCAGTACTTC,CSARYGRGKYEQYF
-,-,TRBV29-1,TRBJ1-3,TGCAGCGTTAAGGTCCCTGGGAACTCTGGAAACACCATATATTTT,CSVKVPGNSGNTIYF
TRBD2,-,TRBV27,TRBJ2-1,TGTGCCAGCAGTTTTGCGGGAGGGCCGAATGAGCAGTTCTTC,CASSFAGGPNEQFF
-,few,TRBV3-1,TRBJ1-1,TGTGCCAGCAGTCTTGGAGCTTACACTGAAGCTTTCTTT,CASSLGAYTEAFF